The next 23 T cell receptor beta chains were all read from a single sample in a study of monozygotic twins with inflammatory bowel disease. TCRdb reprocessed the 5' RACE reads, keeping one entry per CDR3 protein, no DNA. The data include about 300,000 distinct CDR3 sequences; the top ten clones carry more than 4.5%. The sample comprised blood. Source of these receptors: a human donor with ulcerative colitis or Crohn's disease, or a healthy co-twin of an affected twin (not recorded which).

The V gene is TRBV6-5, the J gene TRBJ1-4. This CDR3 has 13 amino acids. Germline V gene lookup returns CDR1 MNHEY and CDR2 SVGAGI. This CDR3 reads CASSHERNEKLFF.

The rearrangement uses TRBV28 and TRBJ2-2; the D call from TCRdb, TRBD1, cannot be confirmed without DNA. Germline V lookup: CDR1 MDHEN, CDR2 SYDVKM. The CDR3 contains 15 residues. The CDR3 reads CASSLTGGRTGELFF.

The chain carries TRBV5-1 and TRBJ2-1. Germline loops: CDR1 SGHRS, CDR2 YFSETQ. The CDR3 is 16 residues long. The CDR3: CASSLGMAVRYNEQFF.

This chain links TRBV4-1 with TRBJ2-5; TCRdb's assignment of TRBD1 cannot be checked, as there is no DNA. In germline, CDR1 is MGHRA, CDR2 YSYEKL. The length of the CDR3 is 18 residues. CDR3 sequence: CASSQAPTGQGTLKTQYF.

This rearrangement joins TRBV6-1 to TRBJ2-5; TCRdb outputs TRBD2, but without DNA this stays unchecked. Germline V gene lookup returns CDR1 MNHNS and CDR2 SASEGT. The CDR3 totals 14 residues. The CDR3 is CASRPLAAQETQYF.

The rearrangement joins TRBV24-1 to TRBJ2-2; no DNA is available, so the TRBD1 call from TCRdb remains unchecked. Germline V gene sequence: CDR1 KGHDR, CDR2 SFDVKD. This CDR3 spans 15 amino acids. CDR3 protein: CATSEPDRRAGELFF.

The V and J genes are TRBV7-9 and TRBJ2-1; lacking DNA, the TRBD2 call made by TCRdb goes unchecked. The germline CDR1 and CDR2 sequences are SEHNR and FQNEAQ (reference sequence). The CDR3 is 14 residues long. CDR3 amino acids: CASSTGLESGEQFF.

The J gene is TRBJ2-1, the V gene TRBV5-1; without DNA, the TCRdb call of TRBD1 cannot be checked. This CDR3 has 15 residues. Germline CDR1 and CDR2: SGHRS and YFSETQ. This chain's CDR3 is CASRSGTGTYNEQFF.

The chain carries TRBV23-1 and TRBJ2-7; with no DNA, the TCRdb D assignment of TRBD1 cannot be verified. TRBV23-1 is classed as an ORF, of uncertain function. This CDR3 has 15 amino acids. This CDR3 reads CASSQSVPGTYEQYF.

CDR3 region: CAWSAGYEQYF. This chain links TRBV30 with TRBJ2-7. The germline gives CDR1 GTSNPN, CDR2 SVGIG (reference sequence). There are 11 residues in the CDR3.

V and J are TRBV5-1 and TRBJ2-1; no DNA is available, so the TRBD1 call from TCRdb remains unchecked. The CDR3 consists of 16 residues. Germline CDR1 is SGHRS and CDR2 is YFSETQ. This chain's CDR3 is CASSLAGGRKVFEQFF.

The chain carries TRBV9 and TRBJ2-1; TCRdb proposes TRBD2, but this gene call is untestable without DNA. Germline loops: CDR1 SGDLS, CDR2 YYNGEE. CDR3 length equals 16 residues. The CDR3 region is CASSVVVSGALNEQFF.

The V and J genes are TRBV5-1 and TRBJ1-5; the D call of TRBD1 rests on TCRdb alone, since no DNA is present to check it. Germline CDR1 SGHRS, CDR2 YFSETQ. The CDR3 covers 13 residues. The CDR3 here is CASSRGQNQPQHF.

The chain joins TRBV12-5 to TRBJ2-3; TCRdb names TRBD1, which stays unverified in the absence of DNA. CDR1 and CDR2 (germline): LGHNT, FRNRAP. This CDR3 is built from 14 residues. CDR3 in amino acids: CASGLSGATDTQYF.

J is TRBJ2-5 and V is TRBV5-1. Germline V CDR1 and CDR2: SGHRS, YFSETQ. This CDR3 is 14 amino acids long. CDR3 sequence: CASSLVTVEETQYF.

This chain joins TRBV6-1 and TRBJ1-1. CDR3 length equals 12 residues. CDR1 is MNHNS and CDR2 is SASEGT in the germline V gene. This chain's CDR3 is CATIHENTEAFF.

The rearrangement uses TRBV21-1 and TRBJ1-6; the D call of TRBD1 rests on TCRdb alone, since no DNA is present to check it. TRBV21-1 is a known pseudogene. There are 16 residues in the CDR3. The CDR3 protein is CASSSGGGGAQSPLHF.

The chain links TRBV13 to TRBJ2-2; the TCRdb call, TRBD1, lacks DNA for checking. This CDR3 contains 17 residues. CDR1 is PRHDT, CDR2 FYEKMQ, per germline (reference sequence). The CDR3 reads CASSGRDRGTNTGELFF.

V usage is TRBV9 and J usage is TRBJ1-6. In germline, CDR1 is SGDLS, CDR2 YYNGEE. The CDR3 runs 14 residues. CDR3 amino acids: CASSVEQVNSPLHF. The full variable domain, in which reference TRBV9 and TRBJ1-6 provide the parts outside the CDR3, is DSGVTQTPKHLITATGQRVTLRCSPRSGDLSVYWYQQSLDQGLQFLIQYYNGEERAKGNILERFSAQQFPDLHSELNLSSLELGDSALYFCASSVEQVNSPLHFGNGTRLTVT.

The chain recombines TRBV5-1 with TRBJ2-7; TCRdb indicates TRBD1, and absent DNA this call remains unverified. The V gene's germline CDR1 is SGHRS and CDR2 YFSETQ. This CDR3 has 15 residues. The CDR3 region is CASSGQGPSSYEQYF. Full variable domain (rest looked up from reference TRBV5-1 and TRBJ2-7): KAGVTQTPRYLIKTRGQQVTLSCSPISGHRSVSWYQQTPGQGLQFLFEYFSETQRNKGNFPGRFSGRQFSNSRSEMNVSTLELGDSALYLCASSGQGPSSYEQYFGPGTRLTVT.

J is TRBJ2-2 and V is TRBV27. There are 13 residues in the CDR3. Germline V gene lookup returns CDR1 MNHEY and CDR2 SMNVEV (reference sequence). The CDR3 is CASSLLRTGELFF.

This sequence joins TRBV7-2 and TRBJ2-3; without DNA, the TCRdb call of TRBD2 cannot be checked. The CDR3 runs to 13 residues. Per germline, CDR1 SGHTA and CDR2 FQGNSA. This CDR3 reads CASSSDPRDTQYF. Combining the CDR3 with reference TRBV7-2 and TRBJ2-3 gives the whole variable domain GAGVSQSPSNKVTEKGKDVELRCDPISGHTALYWYRQSLGQGLEFLIYFQGNSAPDKSGLPSDRFSAERTGGSVSTLTIQRTQQEDSAVYLCASSSDPRDTQYFGPGTRLTVL.

This chain uses TRBV19 with TRBJ2-2. CDR3 length equals 11 residues. Germline CDR1 reads LNHDA; CDR2 reads SQIVND (reference sequence). CDR3 loop: CASSTNGELFF. Looking up the rest from reference TRBV19 and TRBJ2-2 gives the full variable domain: DGGITQSPKYLFRKEGQNVTLSCEQNLNHDAMYWYRQDPGQGLRLIYYSQIVNDFQKGDIAEGYSVSREKKESFPLTVTSAQKNPTAFYLCASSTNGELFFGEGSRLTVL.